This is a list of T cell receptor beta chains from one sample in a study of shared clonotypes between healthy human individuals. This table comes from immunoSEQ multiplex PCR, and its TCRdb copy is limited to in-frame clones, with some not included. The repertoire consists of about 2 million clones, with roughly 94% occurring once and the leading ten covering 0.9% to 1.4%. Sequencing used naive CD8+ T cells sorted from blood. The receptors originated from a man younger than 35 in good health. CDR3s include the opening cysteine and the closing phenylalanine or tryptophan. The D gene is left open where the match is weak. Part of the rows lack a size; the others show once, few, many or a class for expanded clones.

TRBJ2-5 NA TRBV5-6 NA CASSWTVALETQYF TGTGCCAGCAGCTGGACAGTGGCTTTAGAGACCCAGTACTTC
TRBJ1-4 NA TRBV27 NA CASSLWGGGEKLFF TGTGCCAGCAGTTTATGGGGGGGTGGTGAAAAACTGTTTTTT
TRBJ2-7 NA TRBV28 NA CASSLSPVRGEQYF TGTGCCAGCAGTTTATCCCCGGTGCGGGGCGAGCAGTACTTC
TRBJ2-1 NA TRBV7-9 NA CASSTSTGTYYNEQFF TGTGCCAGCAGCACTTCGACCGGGACCTACTACAATGAGCAGTTCTTC
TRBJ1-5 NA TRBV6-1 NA CASSDRGWGGNQPQHF TGTGCCAGCAGTGATAGAGGGTGGGGTGGCAATCAGCCCCAGCATTTT
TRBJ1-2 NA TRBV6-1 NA CASSEKLAILGYTF TGTGCCAGCAGTGAAAAATTGGCAATTCTTGGCTACACCTTC
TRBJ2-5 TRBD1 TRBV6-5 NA CASSYGTGDVETQYF TGTGCCAGCAGTTACGGGACAGGGGATGTGGAGACCCAGTACTTC
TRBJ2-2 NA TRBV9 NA CASSVGSGATGELFF TGTGCCAGCAGCGTAGGGTCAGGAGCGACCGGGGAGCTGTTTTTT
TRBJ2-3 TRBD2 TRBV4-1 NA CASSQKLAGEADTQYF TGCGCCAGCAGCCAAAAGCTAGCGGGAGAGGCAGATACGCAGTATTTT
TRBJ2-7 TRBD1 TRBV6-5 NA CASSYGQGSYEQYF TGTGCCAGCAGCTACGGACAGGGGTCCTACGAGCAGTACTTC
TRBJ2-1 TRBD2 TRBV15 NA CATSLGTSGSSYNEQFF TGTGCCACCAGCTTGGGGACTAGCGGGAGTTCCTACAATGAGCAGTTCTTC
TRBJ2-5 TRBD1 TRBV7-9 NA CASSPGDSQETQYF TGTGCCAGCAGTCCCGGGGACAGCCAAGAGACCCAGTACTTC
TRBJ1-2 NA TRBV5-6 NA CASSEVGDYGYTF TGTGCCAGCAGCGAAGTTGGGGACTATGGCTACACCTTC
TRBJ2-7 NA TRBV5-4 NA CASSLVGGYEQYF TGTGCCAGCAGCTTGGTAGGTGGATACGAGCAGTACTTC
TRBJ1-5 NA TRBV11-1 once CASSTLGGVQDQPQHF TGTGCCAGCAGCACCCTAGGGGGGGTTCAGGATCAGCCCCAGCATTTT
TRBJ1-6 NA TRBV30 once CAWSVQADSPLHF TGTGCCTGGAGTGTACAGGCAGATTCACCCCTCCACTTT
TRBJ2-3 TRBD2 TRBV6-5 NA CASSWGGSTDTQYF TGTGCCAGCAGTTGGGGGGGTAGCACAGATACGCAGTATTTT
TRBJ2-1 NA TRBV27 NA CASSLVVANNEQFF TGTGCCAGCAGTTTAGTGGTGGCTAACAATGAGCAGTTCTTC